The 8 T cell receptor beta chains presented below share a single source sample, sequenced in a study of OX40 agonist ivuxolimab in advanced cancers. Repertoires were generated with immunoSEQ multiplex PCR, while TCRdb's copy carries only in-frame clones and drops some. Among some 80,000 clones, around 92% were seen once, and the ten largest hold approximately 2.3%. The input for sequencing was CD4+ or CD8+ T cells sorted from blood, taken in a trial of the OX40 agonist ivuxolimab. These receptors came from an adult with an advanced solid tumor such as melanoma, head and neck, liver or kidney cancer.

The chain combines TRBV19 with TRBJ2-1; 7 bases fit TRBD2. CDR1 and CDR2 from the germline V gene are LNHDA and SQIVND (reference sequence). Trimming removed 2 bases from V and 0 bases from J; junction bases left unmatched: 4. The CDR3 is made up of 16 amino acids. CDR3 sequence: CASSIREGISYNEQFF. As DNA, the CDR3 is TGTGCCAGTAGTATAAGGGAGGGGATCTCCTACAATGAGCAGTTCTTC. Full variable domain (remainder filled in from reference TRBV19 and TRBJ2-1): DGGITQSPKYLFRKEGQNVTLSCEQNLNHDAMYWYRQDPGQGLRLIYYSQIVNDFQKGDIAEGYSVSREKKESFPLTVTSAQKNPTAFYLCASSIREGISYNEQFFGPGTRLTVL.

The V gene is TRBV28, the J gene TRBJ1-1; no clear D. Germline lookup yields CDR1 MDHEN and CDR2 SYDVKM. The CDR3 loop spans 11 amino acids. Trimming removed 5 bases at V and 8 bases at J, with 9 bases between. The CDR3 DNA reads as TGTGCCAGCAGTGCCTACCCGGAAGCTTTCTTT. Amino acid sequence: CASSAYPEAFF. Combining the CDR3 with reference TRBV28 and TRBJ1-1 gives the whole variable domain DVKVTQSSRYLVKRTGEKVFLECVQDMDHENMFWYRQDPGLGLRLIYFSYDVKMKEKGDIPEGYSVSREKKERFSLILESASTNQTSMYLCASSAYPEAFFGQGTRLTVV.

The CDR3 protein is CASSSQTGGDTEAFF. The CDR3 coding sequence is TGTGCCAGCAGCTCCCAGACAGGGGGTGACACTGAAGCTTTCTTT. V gene TRBV7-6 combines with J gene TRBJ1-1; 9 positions agree with TRBD1. Germline values: CDR1 SGHVS, CDR2 FNYEAQ. The ends lost 4 bases at V and 3 bases at J; junction bases unmatched: 6. The length of the CDR3 is 15 residues.

The chain recombines TRBV5-1 with TRBJ1-4; possibly TRBD1 for D (6 bases). V was cut by 3 bases and J by 0 bases, with 15 bases left in between. CDR1 is SGHRS, CDR2 YFSETQ, per germline. The CDR3 sequence is 17 residues long. The CDR3 protein is CASSSLGGGATNEKLFF. The DNA of the CDR3 is TGCGCCAGCAGCTCCCTGGGAGGGGGTGCAACTAATGAAAAACTGTTTTTT.

V is TRBV5-1 and J is TRBJ1-1; a weak D match, TRBD1 (5 bases). CDR1 and CDR2 from the germline V gene are SGHRS and YFSETQ. Trimming removed 4 bases from V and 4 bases from J, with 17 bases in between. The CDR3 totals 15 residues. The CDR3 region is CASSRGQGSGTEAFF. CDR3 nucleotides: TGCGCCAGCAGCCGAGGGCAGGGATCGGGCACTGAAGCTTTCTTT.

In regard to this clone: The sample carries other DNA sequences with the same CDR3. The genes are TRBV5-1 and TRBJ2-7; tentative D call: TRBD2 (6 bases). Trimming removed 3 bases from V and 0 bases from J, with 7 bases in between. The CDR3 is made up of 13 amino acids. The germline gives CDR1 SGHRS, CDR2 YFSETQ. The CDR3 DNA follows: TGCGCCAGCAGCTCCGGGAGCTCCTACGAGCAGTACTTC. It encodes CASSSGSSYEQYF. The full variable domain, with the rest looked up from reference TRBV5-1 and TRBJ2-7, is KAGVTQTPRYLIKTRGQQVTLSCSPISGHRSVSWYQQTPGQGLQFLFEYFSETQRNKGNFPGRFSGRQFSNSRSEMNVSTLELGDSALYLCASSSGSSYEQYFGPGTRLTVT.

The V gene is TRBV4-1, the J gene TRBJ1-3; no firm D call. The CDR3 loop spans 14 amino acids. V lost 1 base and J 2 bases, leaving 6 bases between the germline ends. The germline V gene has CDR1 MGHRA and CDR2 YSYEKL. CDR3 sequence: CASSQAPPGNTIYF. The CDR3 DNA is TGCGCCAGCAGCCAAGCGCCCCCTGGAAACACCATATATTTT.

The chain joins TRBV21-1 to TRBJ2-1; the listed D gene, TRBD2, was not tested against the DNA. TRBV21-1 is a pseudogene segment. The CDR3 has 18 residues. CDR3 amino acids: CASSKFSAASGRGNEQFF. The DNA of the CDR3 is TGTGCCAGCAGCAAATTCTCGGCGGCTAGCGGGCGAGGAAATGAGCAGTTCTTC.